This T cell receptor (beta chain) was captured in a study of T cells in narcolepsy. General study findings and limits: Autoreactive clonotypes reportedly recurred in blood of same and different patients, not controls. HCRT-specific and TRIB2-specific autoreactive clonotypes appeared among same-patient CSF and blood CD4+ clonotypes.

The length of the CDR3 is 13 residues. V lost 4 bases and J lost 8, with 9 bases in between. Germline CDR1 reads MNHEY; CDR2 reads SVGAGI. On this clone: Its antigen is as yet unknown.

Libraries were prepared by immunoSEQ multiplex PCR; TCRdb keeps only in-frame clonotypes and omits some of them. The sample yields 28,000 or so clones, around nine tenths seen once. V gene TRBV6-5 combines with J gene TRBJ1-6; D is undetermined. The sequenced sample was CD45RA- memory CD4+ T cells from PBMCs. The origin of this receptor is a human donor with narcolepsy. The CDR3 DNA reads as TGTGCCAGCAGTTCGGTCGCGTATTCACCCCTCCACTTT. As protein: CASSSVAYSPLHF.